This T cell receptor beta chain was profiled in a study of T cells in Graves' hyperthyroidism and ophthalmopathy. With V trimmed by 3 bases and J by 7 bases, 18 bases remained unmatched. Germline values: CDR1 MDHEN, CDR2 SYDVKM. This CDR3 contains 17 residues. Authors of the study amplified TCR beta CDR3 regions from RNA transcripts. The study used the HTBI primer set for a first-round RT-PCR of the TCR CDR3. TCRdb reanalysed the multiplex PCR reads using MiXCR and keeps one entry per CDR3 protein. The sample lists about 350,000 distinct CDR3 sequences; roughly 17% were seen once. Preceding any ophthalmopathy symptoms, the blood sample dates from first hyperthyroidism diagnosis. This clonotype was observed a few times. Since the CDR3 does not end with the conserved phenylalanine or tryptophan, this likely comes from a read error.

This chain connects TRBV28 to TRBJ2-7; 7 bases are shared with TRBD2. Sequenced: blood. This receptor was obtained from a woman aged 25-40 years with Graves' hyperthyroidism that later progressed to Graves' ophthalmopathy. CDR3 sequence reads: CASSFEGLPLIRWEQYL. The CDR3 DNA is TGTGCCAGCAGTTTTGAGGGACTACCATTGATCAGGTGGGAGCAGTACCTC.